A single sample gave rise to the 16 T cell receptor beta chains below, sequenced in a study of blood T cells in healthy people across ages (dated by TCRdb to the mid-2010s). To prepare the library, 5' RACE was applied. TCRdb records Illumina HiSeq 2500 as the sequencer. The second PCR ran for about 7 to 11 cycles and used a J-beta primer mix along with a sample-barcoded 5' primer. Starting from the raw public reads, TCRdb applied fastp trimming at Q25, assembled clones with MiXCR and retained in-frame beta chains. Records with the same CDR3 protein are collapsed into one entry carrying the most frequent genes and DNA. Recorded for this sample are hundreds of thousands of distinct CDR3 sequences; roughly 27% of them occurred a single time. 29% of the sample is in the top ten clones. Material: blood. The receptor set was obtained from an older woman in good health.

This clonotype has at least ten counts. The gene calls are TRBV5-5 and TRBJ2-3; 8 bases match TRBD2. This CDR3 has 17 amino acids. Germline CDR1 reads SGHKS; CDR2 reads YYEKEE (reference sequence). V gave up 2 bases and J gave up 2 bases; unmatched junction bases: 10. CDR3: CASSFLTSVDNTDTQYF. The CDR3 DNA is TGTGCCAGCAGCTTTCTGACTAGCGTTGATAACACAGATACGCAGTATTTT.

Here the CDR3 reads CARGNRQLNTEAFF. In DNA, the CDR3 is TGTGCCAGAGGGAATAGACAGCTGAACACTGAAGCTTTCTTT. The chain joins TRBV2 to TRBJ1-1; D possibly corresponds to TRBD1 (5 bases). V was trimmed by 9 bases and J by 0 bases, leaving 14 bases between them. CDR1 is SNHLY, CDR2 FYNNEI, per germline. The CDR3 consists of 14 residues.

This clonotype was seen a handful of times. The chain links TRBV7-9 to TRBJ1-3; D unclear. This CDR3 spans 14 amino acids. Deletions cut 1 base from V and 0 bases from J, with 4 bases between. Germline V gives CDR1 SEHNR, CDR2 FQNEAQ (reference sequence). The CDR3 DNA is TGTGCCAGCAGCTTAGGAAACTCTGGAAACACCATATATTTT. Its protein product is CASSLGNSGNTIYF.

The V gene is TRBV15, the J gene TRBJ2-5, with 9 bases lining up with TRBD2. Gene TRBJ2-7 matches the end of the DNA better, so the J call may be wrong. Germline lookup yields CDR1 LNHNV and CDR2 YYDKDF (reference sequence). CDR3 size: 15 residues. CDR3 nucleotide sequence: TGTGCCACCAGCAGACCGGGACTAGCTATGGACGAGCAGTACTTC. The encoded protein is CATSRPGLAMDEQYF.

The genes are TRBV27 and TRBJ1-5, with TRBD1 identical over 10 bases. The CDR3 length is 18 residues. Germline CDR1 MNHEY, CDR2 SMNVEV (reference sequence). V dropped 4 bases and J dropped 4; count of bases not matched to a gene: 13. CDR3 nucleotides: TGTGCCAGCAGTTCGTCGGCCGGTAAGGGACAGGGGAATCAGCCCCAGCATTTT. Protein product: CASSSSAGKGQGNQPQHF.

In this sample, this clonotype turned up a few times. The chain recombines TRBV28 with TRBJ2-5, with TRBD1 identical over 9 bases. The J call could be wrong; TRBJ2-1 is a better fit for the DNA end. Germline V CDR1 and CDR2: MDHEN, SYDVKM. This CDR3 spans 14 amino acids. In DNA form, the CDR3 reads TGTGCCAGCGTACAGGGGGCGTCGTACAATGAGCAGTTCTTC. Translated: CASVQGASYNEQFF.

V is TRBV12-3 or TRBV12-4 and J is TRBJ2-7; D is possibly TRBD1 (6 bases). This CDR3 has 11 residues. Between the trimmed V and J ends, which lost 7 bases and 3 bases, there was a span of 7 bases. Here the CDR3 DNA reads TGTGCCAGCATGACAGGCTACGAGCAGTACTTC. As protein: CASMTGYEQYF.

V gene TRBV5-1 combines with J gene TRBJ2-5; D may be TRBD2 (6 bases). The CDR3 is 15 residues long. Germline-derived CDR1 and CDR2 are SGHRS and YFSETQ. The V and J ends lost 4 bases and 4 bases respectively, with 17 bases between them. CDR3 protein: CASSHRLDLPETQYF. CDR3 DNA sequence: TGCGCCAGCAGCCACCGACTAGACCTCCCAGAGACCCAGTACTTC.

This chain's CDR3 is CASNPGLGSPLHF. CDR3 DNA sequence: TGTGCCAGCAACCCCGGCCTTGGGTCACCCCTCCACTTT. The chain has TRBV3-1 and TRBJ1-6, with D hard to call. The germline V and J ends were trimmed by 7 bases and 10 bases, with 14 bases remaining between them. The length of the CDR3 is 13 residues. Germline V gene lookup returns CDR1 LGHDT and CDR2 YNNKEL (reference sequence).

A few counts support this clonotype. The genes are TRBV19 and TRBJ1-6; D call uncertain. Between the trimmed V and J ends, which lost 3 bases and 8 bases, there was a span of 11 bases. Germline CDR1 reads LNHDA; CDR2 reads SQIVND (reference sequence). The CDR3 is 14 amino acids. The CDR3 sequence: CASSINKGDSPLHF. The CDR3 DNA reads as TGTGCCAGTAGTATTAACAAAGGAGATTCACCCCTCCACTTT.

This clonotype was counted only a few times. The chain has TRBV7-2 and TRBJ2-5; TRBD2 agrees at 9 bases. The germline V gene encodes CDR1 SGHTA and CDR2 FQGNSA. This CDR3 is 16 amino acids long. V dropped 5 bases and J dropped 5; count of bases not matched to a gene: 12. Written as DNA, the CDR3 is TGTGCCAGCAGCCGCCCGGGTAGCGGGAGTCGTGAGACCCAGTACTTC. Its translation is CASSRPGSGSRETQYF.

The rearrangement uses TRBV29-1 and TRBJ2-4; possibly TRBD1 or TRBD2 for D (5 bases each). The CDR3 is 12 amino acids. The V end lost 6 bases, the J end lost 11 bases, and 17 bases lay between the germline ends. Germline loops: CDR1 SQVTM, CDR2 ANQGSEA. The CDR3 region has the DNA TGCAGCGTCCAGGCCGGGGCAGACGTTCAGTACTTC. Protein: CSVQAGADVQYF.

This clonotype was observed a handful of times. The chain uses TRBV6-5 and TRBJ2-1; 11 bases line up with TRBD1. The CDR3 extends over 15 amino acids. From germline, CDR1 is MNHEY and CDR2 SVGAGI. V dropped 6 bases and J dropped 3; count of bases not matched to a gene: 4. CDR3 in DNA: TGTGCCAGCAGCAGGGGACAGGGGGGCTACAATGAGCAGTTCTTC. It translates to CASSRGQGGYNEQFF.

This clonotype was picked up a small number of times. The CDR3 spells CSAPVLAGSTDTQYF. As DNA, the CDR3 is TGCAGTGCTCCCGTTTTAGCGGGGAGCACAGATACGCAGTATTTT. The chain links TRBV20-1 to TRBJ2-3, with 8 bases that match TRBD2. Germline V CDR1 and CDR2: DFQATT, SNEGSKA (reference sequence). V lost 5 bases, J lost 0 bases, and 7 bases stayed unmatched. The CDR3 loop spans 15 amino acids.

This clonotype was observed a handful of times. The rearrangement joins TRBV12-3 or TRBV12-4 to TRBJ1-1, with TRBD1 matching over 8 bases. The CDR3 length is 14 residues. Trimming at V came to 4 bases and at J to 4 bases, leaving 5 bases not matched to a gene. Written as DNA, the CDR3 is TGTGCCAGCAGTTCCCCAGGGGGCATCACTGAAGCTTTCTTT. Its protein is CASSSPGGITEAFF.

J is TRBJ1-5 and V is TRBV28; D is ambiguous. Germline V gives CDR1 MDHEN, CDR2 SYDVKM. Trimming took off 5 bases at V and 4 bases at J, with 12 bases between the two ends. The CDR3 consists of 14 residues. This chain's CDR3 is CASSSGMLNQPQHF. The CDR3 region has the DNA TGTGCCAGCAGTAGCGGAATGCTAAATCAGCCCCAGCATTTT. The full variable domain, its missing parts supplied by reference TRBV28 and TRBJ1-5, is DVKVTQSSRYLVKRTGEKVFLECVQDMDHENMFWYRQDPGLGLRLIYFSYDVKMKEKGDIPEGYSVSREKKERFSLILESASTNQTSMYLCASSSGMLNQPQHFGDGTRLSIL.